This T cell receptor (beta chain) was captured in a study of Ad26.COV2.S vaccination and SARS-CoV-2 variants (dated by TCRdb to the early 2020s). Notes on the research overall: Donors in the vaccine arm were drawn from COV1001, a multicentre, randomized, double-blind, placebo-controlled phase I-IIa trial testing Ad26.COV2.S in healthy adults. A total of roughly 32 samples were included in the TCR-sequenced set, comprising approximately 20 Ad26.COV2.S vaccine recipients, 5 placebo recipients and 8 SARS-CoV-2 convalescent individuals. Sequencing of the TCRbeta repertoire served to evaluate the specificity and breadth of SARS-CoV-2-reactive T cell receptors following Ad26.COV2.S vaccination. Ad26.COV2.S was given intramuscularly at 5x10^10 or 1x10^11 viral particles, as a single shot or as two shots 56 days apart. Throughout the experiments and outcome assessment, investigators stayed blinded to trial group allocation. Trial participants were randomized into five groups of five, in which low-dose or high-dose Ad26.COV2.S was given once or twice, or placebo was given on both occasions. Beyond this particular receptor, the publication reports: After vaccination, spike-specific CD8+ and CD4+ T cell responses were reported to show substantial breadth. The authors noted that total T cell responses may have been underestimated by the TCR breadth and depth analyses. Non-spike TCR breadth was comparable between vaccine and placebo recipients, consistent with the vaccine containing only spike. Ad26.COV2.S recipients had higher spike-specific TCR breadth than placebo recipients (P = 0.0014). The study was not powered for comparison of responses between vaccine doses or regimens.

As for this clone: The antigen this receptor binds is unknown. Nothing much larger sits one base from this clone, and base qualities are not available.

In the paper's terms, the treatment or condition label means: 19 received Ad26.COV2.S at low or high dose, single or two shots; 5 received placebo; per-sample allocation not given. Repertoires of vaccine and placebo recipients were sequenced from samples taken on day 63 after the first injection. Between 29 July and 7 August 2020, Cohort 1b enrolled 20 to 30 adults aged 18-55 years at one site in Boston, USA. Ad26.COV2.S consisted of a replication-incompetent adenovirus type 26 vector by which a prefusion-stabilized SARS-CoV-2 spike protein from the original Wuhan strain was expressed. TCRbeta CDR3 regions were sequenced with the immunoSEQ Assay. After extraction, genomic DNA underwent amplification by bias-controlled multiplex PCR, followed by high-throughput sequencing. In the original analysis: To quantify the absolute abundance of every unique TCRbeta CDR3 region, sequences were collapsed and filtered. Usable DNA was measured by amplifying reference genes present in all nucleated cells, and TCRbeta template counts were normalized to that usable DNA to estimate T cell fraction. Repertoire TCRs were annotated as SARS-CoV-2-specific by exact matching of V gene, CDR3 amino acid sequence and J gene to a known reactive TCR set. The reference SARS-CoV-2 TCR set was obtained from MIRA and was filtered for enrichment in COVID-19-positive ImmuneCODE repertoires, whereby public or cross-reactive TCRs were removed. Using the MIRA antigens, annotated TCRs were further analysed by specific ORF or by position within an ORF. Breadth was defined as the number of annotated unique rearrangements divided by the total number of unique productive rearrangements, and depth was defined as the summed frequency of the annotated unique rearrangements. Two-sided Wilcoxon rank-sum tests were applied when comparing TCR breadth between groups. TCRdb took this table from immuneACCESS and kept in-frame rearrangements with V and J called. Such tables lack part of the clones; where checked against another copy, unresolved V genes explain under half of the gap, and the rest is unexplained. That table is the source of V, J and clone size, and D and trimming were worked out from the DNA. In this sample the table shows hundreds of thousands of clones, about 89% of which occur a single time. Together, the top ten hold about 3.5% of the sample.

The germline V gene provides CDR1 SGHRS and CDR2 YFSETQ. The CDR3 sequence holds 15 residues, the cysteine and phenylalanine included. The kept DNA is CDR3 alone, 45 bases in frame from the first base. A distance of 18 bases separates the germline ends of V and J, which lose 3 bases and 8 bases respectively. The sequence derives from a person between 18 and 65 years old who received the Ad26.COV2.S COVID-19 vaccine or a placebo. The material was peripheral blood, obtained in a trial of Ad26.COV2.S vaccine versus placebo. The chain was built from TRBV5-1 and TRBJ1-3; the D gene is possibly TRBD1, with 5 bases matching. The DNA is TGCGCCAGCAGCTGGGCAGGGACCCGTCGGGACACCATATATTTT. The encoded protein is CASSWAGTRRDTIYF.